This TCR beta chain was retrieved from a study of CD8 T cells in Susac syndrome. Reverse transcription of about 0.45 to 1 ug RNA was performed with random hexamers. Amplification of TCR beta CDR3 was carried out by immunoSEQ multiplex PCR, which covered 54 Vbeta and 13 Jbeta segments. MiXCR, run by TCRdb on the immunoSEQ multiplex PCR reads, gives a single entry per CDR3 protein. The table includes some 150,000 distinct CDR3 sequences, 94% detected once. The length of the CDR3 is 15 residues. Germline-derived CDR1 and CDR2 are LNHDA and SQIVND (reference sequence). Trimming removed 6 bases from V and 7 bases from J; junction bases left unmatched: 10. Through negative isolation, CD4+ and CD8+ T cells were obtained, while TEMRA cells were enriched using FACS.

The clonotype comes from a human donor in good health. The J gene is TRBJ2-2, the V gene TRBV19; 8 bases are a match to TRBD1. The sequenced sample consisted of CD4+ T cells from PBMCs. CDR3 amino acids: CASSRGQGRVGELFF. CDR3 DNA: TGTGCCAGTAGCCGAGGACAGGGTCGGGTCGGGGAGCTGTTTTTT.